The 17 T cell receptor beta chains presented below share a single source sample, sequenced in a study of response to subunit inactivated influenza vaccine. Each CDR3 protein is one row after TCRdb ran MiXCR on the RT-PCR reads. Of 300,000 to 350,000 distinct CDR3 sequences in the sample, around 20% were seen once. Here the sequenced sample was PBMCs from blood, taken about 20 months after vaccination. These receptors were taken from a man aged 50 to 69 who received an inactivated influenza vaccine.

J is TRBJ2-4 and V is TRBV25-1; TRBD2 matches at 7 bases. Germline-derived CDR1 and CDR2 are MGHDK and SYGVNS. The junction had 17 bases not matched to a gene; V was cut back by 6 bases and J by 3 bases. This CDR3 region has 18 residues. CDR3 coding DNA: TGTGCCAGCAGGGTCGCGCGGGAGTTTGTTTTCGGCAAAAACATTCAGTACTTC. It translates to CASRVAREFVFGKNIQYF.

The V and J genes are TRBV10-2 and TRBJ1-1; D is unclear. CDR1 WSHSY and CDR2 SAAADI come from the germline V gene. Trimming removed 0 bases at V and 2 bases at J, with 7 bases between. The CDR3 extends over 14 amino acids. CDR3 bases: TGCGCCAGCAGTGAGTCGGGGATAAACACTGAAGCTTTCTTT. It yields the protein CASSESGINTEAFF.

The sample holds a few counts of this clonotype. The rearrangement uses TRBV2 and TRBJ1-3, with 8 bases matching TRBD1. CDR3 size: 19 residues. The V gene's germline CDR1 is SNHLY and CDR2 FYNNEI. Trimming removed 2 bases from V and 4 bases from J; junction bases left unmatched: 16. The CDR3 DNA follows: TGTGCCAGCAGTGAACCGAGCGGGACAGGTAGTCTCTGGGGAAACACCATATATTTT. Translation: CASSEPSGTGSLWGNTIYF.

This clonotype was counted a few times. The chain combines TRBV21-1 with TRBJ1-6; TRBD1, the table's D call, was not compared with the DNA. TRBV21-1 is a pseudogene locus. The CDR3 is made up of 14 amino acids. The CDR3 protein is CASSNWTAYSPLHF. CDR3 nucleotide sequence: TGTGCCAGCAGCAACTGGACAGCCTATTCACCCCTCCACTTT.

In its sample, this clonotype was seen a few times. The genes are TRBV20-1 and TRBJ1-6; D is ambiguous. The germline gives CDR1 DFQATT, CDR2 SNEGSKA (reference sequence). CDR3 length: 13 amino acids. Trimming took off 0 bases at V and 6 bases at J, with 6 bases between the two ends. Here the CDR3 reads CSAREVRNSPLHF. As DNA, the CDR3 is TGCAGTGCTAGAGAGGTCCGTAATTCACCCCTCCACTTT.

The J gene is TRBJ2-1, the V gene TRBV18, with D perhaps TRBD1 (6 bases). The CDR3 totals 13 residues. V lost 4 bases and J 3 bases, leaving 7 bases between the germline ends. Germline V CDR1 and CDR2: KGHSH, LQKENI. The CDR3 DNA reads TGTGCCAGCTCACAACAGGGCTACAATGAGCAGTTCTTC. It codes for CASSQQGYNEQFF.

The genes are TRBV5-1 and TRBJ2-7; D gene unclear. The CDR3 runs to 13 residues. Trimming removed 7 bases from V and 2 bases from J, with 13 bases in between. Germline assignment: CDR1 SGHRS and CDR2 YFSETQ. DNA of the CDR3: TGCGCCAGCTCCGGCACCCTCCCCTACGAGCAGTACTTC. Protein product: CASSGTLPYEQYF.

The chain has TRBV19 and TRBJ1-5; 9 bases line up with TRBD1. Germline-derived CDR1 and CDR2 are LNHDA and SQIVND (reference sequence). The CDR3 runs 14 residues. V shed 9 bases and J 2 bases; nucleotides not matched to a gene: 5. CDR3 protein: CASRDRAGNQPQHF. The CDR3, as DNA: TGTGCCAGCCGGGACAGGGCTGGCAATCAGCCCCAGCATTTT.

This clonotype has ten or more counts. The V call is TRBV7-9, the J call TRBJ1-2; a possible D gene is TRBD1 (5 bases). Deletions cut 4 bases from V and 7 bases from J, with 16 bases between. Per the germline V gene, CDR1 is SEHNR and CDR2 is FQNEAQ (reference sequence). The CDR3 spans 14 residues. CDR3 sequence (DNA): TGTGCCAGCAGCTGGGAGGGGCCGAGGGGTGGCTACACCTTC. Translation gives CASSWEGPRGGYTF.

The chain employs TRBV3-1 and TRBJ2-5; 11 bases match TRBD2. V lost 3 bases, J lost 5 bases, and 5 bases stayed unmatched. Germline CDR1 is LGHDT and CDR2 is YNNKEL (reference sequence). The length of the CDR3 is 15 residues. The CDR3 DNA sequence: TGTGCCAGCAGCCATGGACTAGCGGGCATGGAGACCCAGTACTTC. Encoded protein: CASSHGLAGMETQYF.

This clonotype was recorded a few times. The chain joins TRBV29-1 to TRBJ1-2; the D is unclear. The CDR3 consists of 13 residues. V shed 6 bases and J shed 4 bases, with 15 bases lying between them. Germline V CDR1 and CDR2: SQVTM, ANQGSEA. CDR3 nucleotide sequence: TGCAGCGTCCGGCCCTCTCTCACCTATGGCTACACCTTC. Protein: CSVRPSLTYGYTF. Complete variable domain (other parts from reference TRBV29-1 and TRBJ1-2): SAVISQKPSRDICQRGTSLTIQCQVDSQVTMMFWYRQQPGQSLTLIATANQGSEATYESGFVIDKFPISRPNLTFSTLTVSNMSPEDSSIYLCSVRPSLTYGYTFGSGTRLTVV.

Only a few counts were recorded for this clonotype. CDR3 protein: CSARAGQANTGELFF. In DNA, the CDR3 is TGCAGTGCTAGAGCGGGACAAGCGAACACCGGGGAGCTGTTTTTT. V is TRBV20-1 and J is TRBJ2-2; possible D gene TRBD1, 6 bases. CDR1 DFQATT and CDR2 SNEGSKA come from the germline V gene (reference sequence). The CDR3 is made up of 15 amino acids. Trimming stripped 1 base from V and 0 bases from J, with 9 bases between.

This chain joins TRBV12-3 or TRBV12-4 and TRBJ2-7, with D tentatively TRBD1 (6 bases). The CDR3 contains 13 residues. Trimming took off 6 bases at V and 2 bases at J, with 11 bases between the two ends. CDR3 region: CASSEGQTYEQYF. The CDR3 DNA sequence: TGTGCCAGCAGCGAAGGACAGACCTACGAGCAGTACTTC.

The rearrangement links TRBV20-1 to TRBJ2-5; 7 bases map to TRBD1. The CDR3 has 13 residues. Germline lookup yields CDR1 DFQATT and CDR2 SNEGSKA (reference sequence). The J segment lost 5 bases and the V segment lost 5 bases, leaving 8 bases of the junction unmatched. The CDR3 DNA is TGCAGTGCTGGGGACAGCTTTGGGGAGACCCAGTACTTC. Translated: CSAGDSFGETQYF.

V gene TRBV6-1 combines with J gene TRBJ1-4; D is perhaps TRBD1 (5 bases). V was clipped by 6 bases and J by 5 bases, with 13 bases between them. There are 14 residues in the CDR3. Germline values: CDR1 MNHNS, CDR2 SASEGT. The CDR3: CASRRGGMNEKLFF. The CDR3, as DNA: TGTGCCAGCAGACGGGGGGGAATGAATGAAAAACTGTTTTTT.

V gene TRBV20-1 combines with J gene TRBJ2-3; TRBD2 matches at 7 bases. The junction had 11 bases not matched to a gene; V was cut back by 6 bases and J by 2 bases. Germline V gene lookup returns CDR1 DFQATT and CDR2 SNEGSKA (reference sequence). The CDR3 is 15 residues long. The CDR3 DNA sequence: TGCAGTGCCCGGAGGGGCGGGGGTAACACAGATACGCAGTATTTT. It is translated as CSARRGGGNTDTQYF.

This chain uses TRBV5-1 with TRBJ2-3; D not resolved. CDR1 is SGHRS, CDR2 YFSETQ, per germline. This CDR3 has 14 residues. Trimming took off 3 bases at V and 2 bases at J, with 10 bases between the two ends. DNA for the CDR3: TGCGCCAGCAGCTCGGGCACCAACACAGATACGCAGTATTTT. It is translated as CASSSGTNTDTQYF.